These T cell receptor beta chains were read from a single sample in a study of Graves' ophthalmopathy and Graves' hyperthyroidism. Using its own MiXCR run on the multiplex PCR reads, TCRdb lists one record per CDR3 protein. The sample includes about 740,000 distinct CDR3 sequences, 35% to 50% of them seen just once. Sequencing was carried out using peripheral blood. The receptor source for this set is an adult man with Graves' ophthalmopathy. Each CDR3 is given with its conserved first and last residue. D genes are given only for firm matches. Expanded clones get a size class; other rows say once, few or many, or leave the size out.

>TRBV29-1|TRBJ2-7|many|TRBD1
TGCAGCGTAAGACAGGGCGGCGAGCAGTACTTC
CSVRQGGEQYF
>TRBV24-1|TRBJ1-5|few|NA
TGTGCCACCAGTGACGGGGCAGGGCGAGAGACCCAGCATTTT
CATSDGAGRETQHF
>TRBV6-5|TRBJ2-3|NA|TRBD1
TGTGCCATCAGAGAGACAGGGGACACAGATACGCAGTATTTT
CAIRETGDTDTQYF
>TRBV29-1|TRBJ2-7|NA|NA
TGCAGCGCCGGTGGGCTCTACGAGCAGTACTTC
CSAGGLYEQYF
>TRBV3-1|TRBJ2-7|NA|TRBD2
TGTGCCAGCAGCCAAGATTGGGGGGGACACGAGCAGTACTTC
CASSQDWGGHEQYF
>TRBV27|TRBJ2-7|NA|NA
TGTGCCAGCAGTTGGGGCAGGGGCTACGAGCAGTACTTC
CASSWGRGYEQYF
>TRBV25-1|TRBJ2-2|NA|NA
TGTGCTAACAGGGAAAACACCGGGGAGCTGTTTTTT
CANRENTGELFF
>TRBV25-1|TRBJ2-2|NA|TRBD2
TGTGCCAGCAGCCCCCTAGCGGGCAGGGGAGCCGGGGAGCTGTTTTTT
CASSPLAGRGAGELFF
>TRBV15|TRBJ2-7|NA|NA
TGTGCCACCAGCAGGGACACCGGCTACGAGCAGTACTTC
CATSRDTGYEQYF
>TRBV29-1|TRBJ1-2|many|NA
TGCAGCGTTGAAGAGTCTCCCAGTACCCTTTCTCGCAGCTACACCTTC
CSVEESPSTLSRSYTF
>TRBV7-9|TRBJ2-2|NA|TRBD2
TGTGCCAGCCGCAGCGGGGTTTACACCGGGGAGCTGTTTTTT
CASRSGVYTGELFF
>TRBV25-1|TRBJ2-7|NA|TRBD2
TGTGCCAGCAGACTAGAGGCGGCGGGAGGTACCTACGAGCAGTACTTC
CASRLEAAGGTYEQYF
>TRBV7-6|TRBJ2-5|NA|TRBD1
TGTGCCAGCAGCTTGAGGACAGGGGGTCGCAGGCGAGAAGAGACCCAGTACTTC
CASSLRTGGRRREETQYF
>TRBV7-9|TRBJ1-1|NA|TRBD1
TGCGCCAGCAGCCAAACCGGACAGGGAGACACTGAAGCTTTCTTT
CASSQTGQGDTEAFF
>TRBV20-1|TRBJ1-6|NA|NA
TGCAGTGCTAGAGGGACTTCCAATTCACCCCTCCACTTT
CSARGTSNSPLHF
>TRBV20-1|TRBJ1-5|NA|NA
TGCAGTGCCGACCACGACAGGACATCCCATCAGCCCCAGCATTTT
CSADHDRTSHQPQHF
>TRBV7-2|TRBJ1-2|many|NA
TGTGCCAGCAGCTTCCTCGTTCTCCCCTATGGCTACACCTTC
CASSFLVLPYGYTF
>TRBV9|TRBJ1-1|many|NA
TGTGCCAGCAGCGTCGCCGGGACCGCGAACACTGAAGCTTTCTTT
CASSVAGTANTEAFF
>TRBV24-1|TRBJ1-2|NA|TRBD1
TGTGCCACCAGTGACCCAGGGACAGGGGTATTCAACTATGGCTACACCTTC
CATSDPGTGVFNYGYTF
>TRBV9|TRBJ2-2|many|NA
TGTGCCAGCAGCGTAGTATGGAGCGGGGAGCTGTTTTTT
CASSVVWSGELFF
>TRBV2|TRBJ1-2|NA|NA
TGTGCCAGCAGTACAGGGAGCACCGGGGCCGGCTACACCTTC
CASSTGSTGAGYTF
>TRBV7-9|TRBJ1-2|NA|TRBD1
TGTGCCAGCAGTCCGGACAGGGGGCTTAATGGCTACACCTTC
CASSPDRGLNGYTF
>TRBV2|TRBJ2-6|NA|NA
TGTGCCAGCAGTTCTCAACAGACTTACTCTGGGGCCAACGTCCTGGCTTTC
CASSSQQTYSGANVLAF
>TRBV12-3/TRBV12-4|TRBJ1-2|many|NA
TGTGCCAGCAGGCGACAGGCAGCTAACTATGGCTACACCTTC
CASRRQAANYGYTF